The source of this T cell receptor (beta chain) is a study of Ad26.COV2.S vaccination and SARS-CoV-2 variants. Turning to this clone: As yet, its antigen is unknown.

Method: immunoSEQ multiplex PCR; TCRdb's copy keeps in-frame clones and lacks some. In the table there are more than 150,000 clones, around 90% of which are singletons. General study findings and limits: From the TCR breadth and depth analyses, total T cell responses may have been underestimated. The study found higher spike-specific TCR breadth in vaccine than placebo recipients.

The sequences come from peripheral blood, collected after recovery from COVID-19. This sequence was found in a human donor who had recovered from COVID-19.

DNA of the CDR3: TGTGCCAGCAGCTCCCCCGGGATCTCTGGAAACACCATATATTTT. Protein sequence: CASSSPGISGNTIYF. This sequence joins TRBV7-9 and TRBJ1-3; D is uncertain. CDR3 length equals 15 residues. Deletions cut 4 bases from V and 0 bases from J, with 10 bases between. Germline values: CDR1 SEHNR, CDR2 FQNEAQ (reference sequence).